This T cell receptor (beta chain) was observed in a study of blood T cell repertoires in COVID-19. Under the authors' procedure: Scientists estimated how many nucleated cells there were by amplifying reference gene primers. Repertoires were generated with immunoSEQ multiplex PCR, while TCRdb's copy carries only in-frame clones and drops some. D and trimming were read from the DNA, whereas the V and J calls and clone size are those reported in that table. The sample lists 150,000 to 200,000 clones, 85% to 90% occurring once. CDR3 size: 15 residues. The junction had 5 bases not matched to a gene; V was cut back by 3 bases and J by 4 bases. Germline values: CDR1 MDHEN, CDR2 SYDVKM. Patients of the Seattle cohort, enrolled during active infection, were followed longitudinally.

Sequencing input: peripheral blood. The receptor comes from a woman of 80 years or more with COVID-19, enrolled during active disease. The chain carries TRBV28 and TRBJ2-5, with 10 bases matching TRBD2. CDR3 in amino acids: CASSFPSGSGETQYF. CDR3 in DNA: TGTGCCAGCAGTTTCCCTAGCGGGAGTGGAGAGACCCAGTACTTC.